The following is a T cell receptor beta chain sequence with its context. The data originate from a study of T cell changes during pregnancy in multiple sclerosis. Only in-frame clones appear in the TCRdb table, and some are missing; sequencing was by immunoSEQ multiplex PCR. The sample includes approximately 40,000 clones, 90% to 95% seen only once; the top ten take under 0.9%. The TCR originated in a female donor with multiple sclerosis, enrolled in a pregnancy study. Sequencing was performed on CD4+ T cells from peripheral blood mononuclear cells, taken in the third trimester of pregnancy.

CDR3 sequence: CASSVATGKSGNTIYF. The CDR3 nucleotides read TGTGCCAGCAGCGTGGCCACAGGGAAGAGTGGAAACACCATATATTTT. This chain joins TRBV9 and TRBJ1-3; D perhaps matches TRBD1 (6 bases). From germline, CDR1 is SGDLS and CDR2 YYNGEE. The CDR3 contains 16 residues. V was pared by 2 bases and J by 3 bases, with 15 bases between.